The entry below describes one T cell receptor beta chain. This receptor's antigen is unknown. Per-nucleotide qualities are absent, and no much larger clonotype sits a single base away. This sample was taken from a study of blood T cell repertoires in COVID-19 (dated by TCRdb to the early 2020s). Concerning the study at large: Samples covering the acute and convalescent phases of COVID-19 were provided by collaborators in the United States, Italy and Spain. The repertoires were made available in a free public database intended to serve as a resource for research on the immune response to SARS-CoV-2. The prospective study material was composed of cDNA or gDNA derived from T cells, B-cell-depleted T cells, or PBMCs. Where available, HLA class I and class II types were taken from metadata supplied by the sample provider and were not determined by assay-based typing. Subjects who had been exposed to COVID-19, were actively infected with it, or had recovered from it provided the deeply sampled blood TCRbeta repertoires that made up the dataset. Sample metadata almost always included a de-identified subject ID, COVID-19 status, age in years and sex. The samples were drawn from the first 160 participants of the ongoing ImmuneRACE study and from under 1,500 subjects provided by 6 global collaborators.

Study-level results and caveats: How much clinical and demographic metadata was included differed by source and by participant, and the metadata was provided uncurated.

TCRbeta CDR3 regions were amplified from genomic DNA using the immunoSEQ Assay, a bias-controlled multiplex PCR. From the authors' description of their analysis: The number of nucleated cells in each sample was estimated from the amplification of reference gene primers within the assay. To quantify the absolute abundance of each unique TCRbeta CDR3 rearrangement, sequence reads were collapsed and filtered. For each sample, productive Simpson clonality was calculated as the square root of Simpson's diversity index across productive rearrangements. The clones in this table, taken by TCRdb from immuneACCESS, are in-frame only. Not every clone is retained; where verified, under half of the shortfall comes from an unresolved V gene, and the cause of the rest is unknown. Clonal size and the V and J genes are those of that table, whereas D and trimming came from the DNA. This sample has about 230,000 clones in its table, and 83% of those were observed once. The ten largest clones add up to 7.4% of the sample.

Whole blood was collected in K2EDTA tubes by collaborating institutions according to the institutions' own protocols. For TCRbeta analysis, collaborators shipped samples in one of three forms: frozen whole blood, isolated PBMCs, or DNA extracted from either of those sample types. In the germline V gene (reference sequence), CDR1 corresponds to MNHNY and CDR2 to SVGAGI. Inclusive of the bounding cysteine and phenylalanine, the CDR3 is 15 residues long. Only the CDR3 region is kept as DNA, spanning 45 bases read in frame from base 1. Trimmed from V: 6 bases; trimmed from J: 8 bases; junction bases lacking a gene match: 12.

Sequencing was performed on peripheral blood. This sequence originates from a woman aged 50 to 60 with acute or convalescent COVID-19. The chain was built from TRBV6-6 and TRBJ2-1; TRBD1 agrees with 8 junctional bases. CDR3 sequence: CASRRAGTGSYEQFF. The DNA sequence is as follows: TGTGCCAGCAGGCGAGCCGGGACAGGTAGTTATGAGCAGTTCTTC.